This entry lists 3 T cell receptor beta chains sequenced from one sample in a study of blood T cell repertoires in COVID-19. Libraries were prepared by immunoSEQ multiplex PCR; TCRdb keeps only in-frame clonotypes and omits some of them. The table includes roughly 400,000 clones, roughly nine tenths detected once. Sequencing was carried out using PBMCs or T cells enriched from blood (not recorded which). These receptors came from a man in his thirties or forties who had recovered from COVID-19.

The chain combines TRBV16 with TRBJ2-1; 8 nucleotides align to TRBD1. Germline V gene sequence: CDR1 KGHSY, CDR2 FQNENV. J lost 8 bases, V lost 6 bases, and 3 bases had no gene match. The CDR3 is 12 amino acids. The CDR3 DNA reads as TGTGCCAGCAGTCAGGGGGCTTATGAGCAGTTCTTC. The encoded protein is CASSQGAYEQFF. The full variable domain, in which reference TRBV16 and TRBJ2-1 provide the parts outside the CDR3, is GEEVAQTPKHLVRGEGQKAKLYCAPIKGHSYVFWYQQVLKNEFKFLISFQNENVFDETGMPKERFSAKCLPNSPCSLEIQATKLEDSAVYFCASSQGAYEQFFGPGTRLTVL.

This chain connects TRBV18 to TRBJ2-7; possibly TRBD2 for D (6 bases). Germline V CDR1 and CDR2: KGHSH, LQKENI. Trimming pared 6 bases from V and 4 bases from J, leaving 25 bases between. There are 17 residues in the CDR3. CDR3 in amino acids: CASSHRRGSSVRYEQYF. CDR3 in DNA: TGTGCCAGCTCTCACCGGAGGGGTAGCTCGGTCAGATACGAGCAGTACTTC.

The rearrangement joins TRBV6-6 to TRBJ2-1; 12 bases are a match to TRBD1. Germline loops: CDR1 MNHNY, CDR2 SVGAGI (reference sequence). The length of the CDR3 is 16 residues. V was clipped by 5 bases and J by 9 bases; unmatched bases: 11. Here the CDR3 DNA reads TGTGCCAGCAGTCATAAAACCGGGACAGGGGGCGGTGAGCAGTTCTTC. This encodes CASSHKTGTGGGEQFF.